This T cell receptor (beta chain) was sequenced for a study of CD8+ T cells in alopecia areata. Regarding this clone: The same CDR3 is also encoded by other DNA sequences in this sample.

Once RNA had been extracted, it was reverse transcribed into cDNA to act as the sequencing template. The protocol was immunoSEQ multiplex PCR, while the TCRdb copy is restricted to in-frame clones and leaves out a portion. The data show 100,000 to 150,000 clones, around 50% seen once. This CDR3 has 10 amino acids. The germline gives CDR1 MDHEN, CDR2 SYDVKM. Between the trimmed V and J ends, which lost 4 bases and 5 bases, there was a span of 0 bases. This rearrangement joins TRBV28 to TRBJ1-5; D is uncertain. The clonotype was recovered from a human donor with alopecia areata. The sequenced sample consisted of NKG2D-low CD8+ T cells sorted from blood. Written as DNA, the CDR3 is TGTGCCAGCAGTTATCAGCCCCAGCATTTT. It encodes CASSYQPQHF.